This T cell receptor (beta chain) was identified in a study of blood T cell repertoires in COVID-19. This CDR3 is 16 amino acids long. Germline CDR1 KGHSH, CDR2 LQKENI. The V end was cut by 0 bases, the J end by 5 bases, with 14 bases between. The data were produced by immunoSEQ multiplex PCR, yet TCRdb's version contains in-frame clones alone and is incomplete. The table lists more than 200,000 clones, around 89% of them singletons. This clone was seen just once. The J gene is TRBJ1-3, the V gene TRBV18; D gene unclear. The sample taken for sequencing was peripheral blood. The sequence was obtained from a man aged 25-45 years with COVID-19, enrolled during active disease. The CDR3 nucleotides read TGTGCCAGCTCACCACCGAGTTCGACACCTCGAAACACCATATATTTT. Protein product: CASSPPSSTPRNTIYF.